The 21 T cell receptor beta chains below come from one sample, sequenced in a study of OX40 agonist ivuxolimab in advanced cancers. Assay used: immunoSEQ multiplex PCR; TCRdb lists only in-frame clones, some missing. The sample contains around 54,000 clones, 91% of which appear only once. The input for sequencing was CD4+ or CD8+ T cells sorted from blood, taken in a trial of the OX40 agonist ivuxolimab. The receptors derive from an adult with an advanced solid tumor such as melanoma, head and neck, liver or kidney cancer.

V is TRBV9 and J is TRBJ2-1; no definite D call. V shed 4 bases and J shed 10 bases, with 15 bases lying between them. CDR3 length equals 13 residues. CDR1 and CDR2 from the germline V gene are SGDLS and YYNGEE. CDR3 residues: CASSTRLQWEQFF. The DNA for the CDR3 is TGTGCCAGCAGCACCCGACTTCAATGGGAGCAGTTCTTC. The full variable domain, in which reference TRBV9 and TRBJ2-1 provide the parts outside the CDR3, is DSGVTQTPKHLITATGQRVTLRCSPRSGDLSVYWYQQSLDQGLQFLIQYYNGEERAKGNILERFSAQQFPDLHSELNLSSLELGDSALYFCASSTRLQWEQFFGPGTRLTVL.

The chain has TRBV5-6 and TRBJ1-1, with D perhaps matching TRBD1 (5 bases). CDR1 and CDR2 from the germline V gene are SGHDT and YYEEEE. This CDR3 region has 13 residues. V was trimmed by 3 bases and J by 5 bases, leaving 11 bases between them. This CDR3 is CASSSRVWTEAFF. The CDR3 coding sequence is TGTGCCAGCAGCTCCAGGGTTTGGACTGAAGCTTTCTTT.

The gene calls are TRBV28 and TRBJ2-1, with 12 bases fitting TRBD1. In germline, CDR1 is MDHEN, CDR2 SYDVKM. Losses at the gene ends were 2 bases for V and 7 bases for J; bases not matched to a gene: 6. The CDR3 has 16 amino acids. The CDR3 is CASSLGDRGQGNEQFF. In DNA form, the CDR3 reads TGTGCCAGCAGTTTAGGGGACAGGGGGCAAGGGAATGAGCAGTTCTTC.

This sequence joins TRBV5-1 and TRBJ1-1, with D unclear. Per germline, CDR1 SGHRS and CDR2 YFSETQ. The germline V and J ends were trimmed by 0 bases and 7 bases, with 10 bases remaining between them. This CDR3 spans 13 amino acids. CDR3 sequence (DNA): TGCGCCAGCAGCTTGGCTGTGCATTATGAAGCTTTCTTT. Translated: CASSLAVHYEAFF.

CDR3 loop: CASSLYTGSSPEAFF. For the CDR3, the DNA is TGTGCCAGCAGTTTATACACAGGGTCAAGCCCTGAAGCTTTCTTT. The rearrangement joins TRBV28 to TRBJ1-1; a possible D gene is TRBD1 (6 bases). V shed 1 base and J shed 6 bases, with 15 bases lying between them. CDR3 size: 15 residues. From germline, CDR1 is MDHEN and CDR2 SYDVKM. Full variable domain (outside the CDR3, taken from reference TRBV28 and TRBJ1-1): DVKVTQSSRYLVKRTGEKVFLECVQDMDHENMFWYRQDPGLGLRLIYFSYDVKMKEKGDIPEGYSVSREKKERFSLILESASTNQTSMYLCASSLYTGSSPEAFFGQGTRLTVV.

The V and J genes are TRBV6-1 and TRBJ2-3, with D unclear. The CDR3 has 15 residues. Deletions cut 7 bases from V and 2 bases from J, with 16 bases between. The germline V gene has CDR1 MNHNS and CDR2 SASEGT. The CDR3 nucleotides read TGTGCCAGCAAACCGGAGAGAAGTTTCACAGATACGCAGTATTTT. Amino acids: CASKPERSFTDTQYF.

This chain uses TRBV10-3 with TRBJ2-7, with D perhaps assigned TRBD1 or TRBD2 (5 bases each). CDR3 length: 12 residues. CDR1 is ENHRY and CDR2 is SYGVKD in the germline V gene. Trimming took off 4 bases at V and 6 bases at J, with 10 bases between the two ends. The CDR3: CAISGSGSEQYF. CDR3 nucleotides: TGTGCCATCAGTGGATCAGGGAGCGAGCAGTACTTC.

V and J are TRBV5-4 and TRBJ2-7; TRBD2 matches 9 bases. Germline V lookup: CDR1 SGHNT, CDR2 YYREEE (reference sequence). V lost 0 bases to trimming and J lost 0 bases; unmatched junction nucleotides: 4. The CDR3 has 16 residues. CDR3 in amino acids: CASSLEAGGFSYEQYF. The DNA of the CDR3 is TGTGCCAGCAGCTTGGAGGCGGGAGGGTTCTCCTACGAGCAGTACTTC.

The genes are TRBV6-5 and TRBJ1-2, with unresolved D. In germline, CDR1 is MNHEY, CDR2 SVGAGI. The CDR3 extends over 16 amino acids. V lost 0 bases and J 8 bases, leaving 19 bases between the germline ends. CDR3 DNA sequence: TGTGCCAGCAGTTACTCAATCGAAGATACGGGAAGGGGCTACACCTTC. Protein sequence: CASSYSIEDTGRGYTF.

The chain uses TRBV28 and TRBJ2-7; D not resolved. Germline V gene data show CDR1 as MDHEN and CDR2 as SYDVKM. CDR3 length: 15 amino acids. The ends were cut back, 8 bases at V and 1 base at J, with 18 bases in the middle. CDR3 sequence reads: CASETPSGTSYEQYF. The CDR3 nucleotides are TGTGCCAGCGAGACCCCATCCGGAACTTCCTACGAGCAGTACTTC.

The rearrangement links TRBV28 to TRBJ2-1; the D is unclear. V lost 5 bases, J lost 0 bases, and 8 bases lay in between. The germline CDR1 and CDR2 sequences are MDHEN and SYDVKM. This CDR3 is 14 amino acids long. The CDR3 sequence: CASSKLSSYNEQFF. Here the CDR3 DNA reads TGTGCCAGCAGTAAACTAAGCTCCTACAATGAGCAGTTCTTC.

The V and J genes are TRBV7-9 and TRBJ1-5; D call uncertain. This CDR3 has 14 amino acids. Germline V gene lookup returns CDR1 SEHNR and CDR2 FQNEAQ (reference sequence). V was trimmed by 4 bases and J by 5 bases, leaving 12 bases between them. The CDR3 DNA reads TGTGCCAGCAGCTCTTGGACGGAGGATCAGCCCCAGCATTTT. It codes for CASSSWTEDQPQHF.

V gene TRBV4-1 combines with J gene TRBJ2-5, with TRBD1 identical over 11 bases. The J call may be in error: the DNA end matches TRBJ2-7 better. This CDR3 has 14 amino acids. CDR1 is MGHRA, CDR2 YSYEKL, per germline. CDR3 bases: TGCGCCAGCAGCCGAGGGACAGGGGGCTACGAGCAGTACTTC. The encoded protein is CASSRGTGGYEQYF.

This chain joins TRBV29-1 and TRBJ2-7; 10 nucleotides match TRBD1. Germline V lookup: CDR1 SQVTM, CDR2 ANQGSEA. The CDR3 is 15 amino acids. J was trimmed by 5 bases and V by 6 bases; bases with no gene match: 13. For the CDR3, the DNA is TGCAGCGTCTCTGGGACAGGGGACGGCGGAGACGAGCAGTACTTC. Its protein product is CSVSGTGDGGDEQYF.

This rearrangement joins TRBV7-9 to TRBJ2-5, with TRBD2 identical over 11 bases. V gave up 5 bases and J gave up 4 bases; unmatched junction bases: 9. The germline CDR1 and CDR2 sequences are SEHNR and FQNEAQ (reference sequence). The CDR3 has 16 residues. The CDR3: CASSPASGGKGETQYF. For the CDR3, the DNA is TGTGCCAGCAGCCCGGCTAGCGGGGGGAAGGGAGAGACCCAGTACTTC.

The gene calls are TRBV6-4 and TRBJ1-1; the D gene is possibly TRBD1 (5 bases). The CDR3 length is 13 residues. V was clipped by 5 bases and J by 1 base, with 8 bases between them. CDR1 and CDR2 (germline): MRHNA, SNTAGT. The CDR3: CASSLTENTEAFF. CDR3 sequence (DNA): TGTGCCAGCAGTCTGACAGAGAACACTGAAGCTTTCTTT.

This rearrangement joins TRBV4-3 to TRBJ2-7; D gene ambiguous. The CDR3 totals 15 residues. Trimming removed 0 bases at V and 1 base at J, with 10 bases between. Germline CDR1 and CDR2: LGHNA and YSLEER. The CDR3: CASSQDLNLSYEQYF. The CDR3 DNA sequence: TGCGCCAGCAGCCAAGATCTAAACTTATCCTACGAGCAGTACTTC.

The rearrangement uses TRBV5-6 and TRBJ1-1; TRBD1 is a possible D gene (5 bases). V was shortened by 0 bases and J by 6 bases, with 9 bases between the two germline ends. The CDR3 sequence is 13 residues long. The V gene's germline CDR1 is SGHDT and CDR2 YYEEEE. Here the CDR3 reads CASSLAGVPEAFF. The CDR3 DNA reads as TGTGCCAGCAGCTTGGCGGGGGTCCCTGAAGCTTTCTTT.

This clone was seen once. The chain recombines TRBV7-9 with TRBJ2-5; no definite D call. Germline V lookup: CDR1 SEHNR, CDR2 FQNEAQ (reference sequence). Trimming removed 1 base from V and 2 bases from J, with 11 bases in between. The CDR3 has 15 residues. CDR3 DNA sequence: TGTGCCAGCAGCTTAGACCAGACAAATCAAGAGACCCAGTACTTC. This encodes CASSLDQTNQETQYF.

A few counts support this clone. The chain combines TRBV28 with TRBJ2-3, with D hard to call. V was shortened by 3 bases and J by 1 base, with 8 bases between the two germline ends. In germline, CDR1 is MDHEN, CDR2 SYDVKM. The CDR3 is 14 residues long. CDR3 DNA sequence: TGTGCCAGCAGTTTTATCTCTGGCACAGATACGCAGTATTTT. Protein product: CASSFISGTDTQYF.

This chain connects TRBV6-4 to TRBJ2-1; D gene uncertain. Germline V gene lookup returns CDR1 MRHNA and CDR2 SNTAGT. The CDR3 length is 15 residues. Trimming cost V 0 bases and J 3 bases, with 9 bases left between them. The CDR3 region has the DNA TGTGCCAGCAGTGACTCGAAGGGCAGCTACAATGAGCAGTTCTTC. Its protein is CASSDSKGSYNEQFF.